This T cell receptor beta chain was sequenced for a study of T cells in women clearing cervical HPV infection. The study's findings and limits: Each sample's T-cell count was unknown, possibly confounding richness.

The CDR3 is made up of 12 amino acids. Germline assignment: CDR1 ENHRY and CDR2 SYGVKD. V dropped 10 bases and J dropped 2 bases, with 9 bases sitting between them. Generated by immunoSEQ multiplex PCR, the TCRdb table keeps only in-frame clones and is missing some. The sample shows about 12,000 clones, and roughly 25% sits with its ten largest clones. Prevalent HPV16 infections were excluded; only incident single HPV16 infections included. Concerning this clone: Antigen specificity is unknown. The read terminates 3 residues before the CDR3 end, so the remaining end is supplied by the germline J gene.

This TCR was recovered from a woman aged 18 to 75 with a cervical HPV16 infection that either progressed to CIN3+ or cleared (not recorded which). This chain links TRBV10-3 with TRBJ1-5; tentative D call: TRBD1 (5 bases). Sequencing was done on a sample of blood buffy coat. The DNA read from the CDR3 is TGTGCCACCCAGGGCGGCAATCAGCCC. Encoded protein: CATQGGNQP. The CDR3 in full is CATQGGNQPQHF.